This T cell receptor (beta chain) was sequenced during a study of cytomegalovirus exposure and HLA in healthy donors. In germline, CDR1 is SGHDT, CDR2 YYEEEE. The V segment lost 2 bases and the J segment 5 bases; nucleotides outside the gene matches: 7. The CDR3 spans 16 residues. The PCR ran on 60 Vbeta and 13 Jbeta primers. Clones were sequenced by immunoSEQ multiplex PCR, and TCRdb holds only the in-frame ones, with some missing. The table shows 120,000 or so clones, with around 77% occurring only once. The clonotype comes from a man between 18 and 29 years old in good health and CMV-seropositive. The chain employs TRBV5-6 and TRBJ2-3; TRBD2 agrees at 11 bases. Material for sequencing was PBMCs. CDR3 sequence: CASSLTSGSFVDTQYF. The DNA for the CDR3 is TGTGCCAGCAGCTTAACTAGCGGGAGCTTTGTAGATACGCAGTATTTT.